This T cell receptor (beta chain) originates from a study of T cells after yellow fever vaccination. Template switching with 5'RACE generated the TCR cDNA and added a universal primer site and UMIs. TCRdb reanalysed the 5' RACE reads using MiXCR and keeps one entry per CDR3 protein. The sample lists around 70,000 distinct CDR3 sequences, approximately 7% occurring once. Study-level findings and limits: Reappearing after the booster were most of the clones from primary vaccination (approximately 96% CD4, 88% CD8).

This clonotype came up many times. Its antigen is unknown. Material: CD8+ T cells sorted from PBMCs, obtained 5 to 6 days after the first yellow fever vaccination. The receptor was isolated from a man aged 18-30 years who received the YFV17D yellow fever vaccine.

The CDR3 DNA reads TGTGCCAGCAGCGTAACTAGCGGGTTCATCACAGATACGCAGTATTTT. This gives the protein CASSVTSGFITDTQYF. The J gene is TRBJ2-3, the V gene TRBV9, with 9 bases matching TRBD2. V lost 1 base and J lost 2; bases outside the gene matches: 5. The V gene's germline CDR1 is SGDLS and CDR2 YYNGEE. The length of the CDR3 is 16 residues.